This is a list of T cell receptor beta chains from one sample in a study of blood T cells in healthy people across ages. Each CDR3 protein is one row after TCRdb ran MiXCR on the 5' RACE reads. The sample includes 980,000 or so distinct CDR3 sequences, about 48% of them seen just once. Sequenced: blood. Every receptor here comes from a man aged 25-40 years in good health. The CDR3 runs from the conserved cysteine through the conserved F or W. D genes are given only for firm matches. Clone size appears in some rows only: once, few, many, or a class for an expanded clone.

J gene,V gene,clone size,D gene,CDR3 protein,CDR3 DNA
TRBJ1-2,TRBV28,NA,NA,CASSFALAAGYDGYTF,TGTGCCAGCAGTTTCGCCTTGGCGGCAGGGTACGATGGCTACACCTTC
TRBJ2-3,TRBV6-1,NA,NA,CASSPGSWGDTQYF,TGTGCCAGCAGCCCCGGGTCATGGGGAGATACGCAGTATTTT
TRBJ2-1,TRBV3-1,few,TRBD2,CASSHGLAYNEQFF,TGTGCCAGCAGCCACGGACTAGCCTACAATGAGCAGTTCTTC
TRBJ2-5,TRBV2,NA,NA,CASKTGWQETQYF,TGTGCCAGCAAAACGGGTTGGCAAGAGACCCAGTACTTC
TRBJ2-1,TRBV4-1,NA,TRBD2,CASSQLYVGGGGYNEQFF,TGCGCCAGCAGCCAATTATACGTGGGCGGGGGAGGGTACAATGAGCAGTTCTTC
TRBJ2-7,TRBV7-8,NA,NA,CASSFPRRESYEQYF,TGTGCCAGCAGCTTCCCTCGACGGGAAAGTTACGAGCAGTACTTC
TRBJ1-6,TRBV5-1,once,NA,CASSLTGNRDNSPLHF,TGCGCCAGCAGCTTGACAGGGAATCGGGATAATTCACCCCTCCACTTT
TRBJ1-2,TRBV3-1,NA,NA,CASSQKSTGHYGYTF,TGTGCCAGCAGCCAAAAGTCTACCGGCCATTATGGCTACACCTTC
TRBJ1-1,TRBV3-1,NA,NA,CASSQDQRAFF,TGTGCCAGCAGCCAAGATCAGCGGGCTTTCTTT
TRBJ2-1,TRBV3-1,NA,NA,CASSHPQDSSFYNEQFF,TGTGCCAGCAGCCACCCCCAGGACAGCAGCTTTTACAATGAGCAGTTCTTC
TRBJ1-2,TRBV4-1,NA,NA,CASSQAQDSNYGYTF,TGCGCCAGCAGCCAGGCCCAGGACAGCAACTATGGCTACACCTTC
TRBJ1-2,TRBV27,NA,TRBD1,CASSLGQRAYGYTF,TGTGCCAGCAGTTTGGGACAGAGGGCCTATGGCTACACCTTC
TRBJ1-1,TRBV12-3/TRBV12-4,NA,NA,CASSLFRYLMNTEAFF,TGTGCCAGCAGTTTATTTAGGTACTTGATGAATACTGAAGCTTTCTTT